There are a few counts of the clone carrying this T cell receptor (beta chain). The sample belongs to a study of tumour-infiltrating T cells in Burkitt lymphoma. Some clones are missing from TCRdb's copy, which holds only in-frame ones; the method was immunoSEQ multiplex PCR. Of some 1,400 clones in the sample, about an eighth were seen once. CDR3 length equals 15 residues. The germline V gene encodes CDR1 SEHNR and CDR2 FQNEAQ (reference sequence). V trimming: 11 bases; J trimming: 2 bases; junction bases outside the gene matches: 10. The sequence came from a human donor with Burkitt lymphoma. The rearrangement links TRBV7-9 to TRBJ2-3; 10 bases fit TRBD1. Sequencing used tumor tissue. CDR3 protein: CALTRDRGPTDTQYF. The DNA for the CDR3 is TGTGCCTTGACCCGGGACAGGGGTCCCACAGATACGCAGTATTTT.